This T cell receptor (beta chain) appears in the sequencing data of a study of shared clonotypes between healthy human individuals (dated by TCRdb to about 2020). About the investigation overall: The cohort included a few men and a couple of women between 18 and 49 years of age. For each donor, CD4 naive and CD4 memory were each given three plates, CD8 naive was given two plates, and CD8 memory was given one plate. The study deeply sequenced blood TCR repertoires of five healthy adults to estimate repertoire size and the extent of clonotype sharing between individuals. Between about 0.8 and 9.5 billion PBMCs per donor were obtained by leukapheresis. To increase sequencing depth and limit assay-specific biases, different laboratories used diverse techniques to prepare libraries and sequence TCR repertoires.

Using the deep immunoSEQ assay, TCR CDR3 regions were amplified from genomic DNA by multiplex PCR. Extracted genomic DNA from each cell subset was spread evenly across all wells of several immunoSEQ 96-well plates, with each plate serving as a replicate. For sorted subsets, approximately 210 ng genomic DNA, equal to about 30,000 T cell genomes, was loaded into each replicate PCR. The purified libraries were quantified using a Qubit 3.0 fluorometer, sized with a Bioanalyzer 2100, and then quantified again using the KAPA Library Quantification kit. A separate single-read 150-cycle Illumina NextSeq 550 flow cell was used to sequence each immunoSEQ 96-well plate. Under the source paper's analysis protocol: Because the immunoSEQ output held only junctional sequences and lacked quality scores, the filtering could not match the filtering applied to full-length reads. Sequences were annotated with PyIR, a Python wrapper for IgBLAST v1.9, and V/J genes and CDR3 were assigned using IMGT germline references. Reads were filtered out if the reads had weak V/J assignments (E-value above 1e-6), no CDR3, stop codons, out-of-frame junctions, or ambiguous translated residues. A V3J clonotype was defined by an identical inferred V gene, J gene, and CDR3 amino acid sequence. Percentage overlap between repertoires was computed as shared unique clonotypes divided by the size of the smaller repertoire. Three approaches were used to assess repertoire richness: RTK rarefaction, the Chao1 estimator, and Recon v2.1 estimates of unobserved clonotypes. OLGA was used to compute generation probabilities for all TCRbeta clonotypes that the gDNA method yielded from a handful of donors. TCRdb took over this immuneACCESS table, retaining in-frame rearrangements with V and J assigned. Such tables are incomplete; in checked studies, under half of the missing clones stem from an unresolved V gene, and the remainder is unexplained. V and J calls and clone size follow that table, whereas D and trimming were derived from the DNA. This sample lists about 960,000 clones; over 75% were detected once. The ten largest clones capture about 1.5% of the sample.

For CDR1 and CDR2, the germline V gene (reference sequence) lists SEHNR and FQNEAQ. The cysteine opens and the phenylalanine closes a CDR3 of 15 amino acids. The sequence is cut down to CDR3 DNA, 45 bases in frame from base 1. Relative to germline, V is 1 base shorter and J is 2 bases shorter, with 11 bases between their ends. On this clone: What this receptor recognizes is not known. Per-base quality was not reported, and no clone a single base away is much larger than it. The identical CDR3 is also encoded by other nucleotide sequences in the sample.

The donors were healthy, HIV-negative adults with no recently reported acute infections or vaccinations. Every donor was a Caucasian adult residing in Nashville, Tennessee, USA. Magnetic negative selection was used to enrich CD4+ T cells, after which naive cells were positively selected on CD45RA and the negative fraction became the memory subset. Blood was collected by leukapheresis, and PBMCs were isolated by Ficoll-Histopaque density gradient centrifugation and then cryopreserved in liquid nitrogen vapor phase. Analytical flow cytometry was used to check the purity and quantity of each magnetically sorted T cell population. Each sorted fraction had its genomic DNA isolated and then quantified by UV absorbance on a Nanodrop 2000c. Overall study outcomes, separate from this receptor: Compared with non-shared clonotypes, the clonotypes found in all four sorted-subset donors had higher generation probabilities. Sampling was limited to blood, and TCR repertoires in tissue likely differ from TCR repertoires in blood. Rarefaction of sorted-subset datasets indicated incomplete sequencing despite the large sequencing depth. Because the study included only a small number of donors, the genetic and exposure-history diversity represented was limited. Sharing across several donors was observed for approximately 5% of naive CD4, 3% to 3.5% of naive CD8, 2.3% of memory CD4, and around 0.4% of memory CD8 clonotypes. Based on pairwise subsampling, the degree of clonotype sharing among donors was expected to be affected by sequencing depth. Estimated clonotype richness was generally larger for naive than for memory subsets.

The sequence was obtained from a man aged 18-30 years in good health. The sequenced material came from memory CD4+ T cells sorted from blood. Per the publication, the cell subset or site label means: CD45RA-negative fraction. The rearrangement joined TRBV7-9 to TRBJ2-5, with TRBD2 perhaps the D gene, on 6 matching bases. For the CDR3, the sequence is CASSLEAGPQETQYF. The sequenced DNA: TGTGCCAGCAGCTTAGAGGCGGGGCCACAAGAGACCCAGTACTTC.